The rows below give T cell receptor beta chains drawn from one sample of a study of cytotoxic CD8 clonotypes in ibrutinib-treated CLL. Clones were sequenced by immunoSEQ multiplex PCR, and TCRdb holds only the in-frame ones, with some missing. Among roughly 250,000 clones listed, 60% to 75% were seen once. Material: PBMCs, obtained after 24 months of ibrutinib treatment. These receptor sequences come from a human donor with chronic lymphocytic leukemia. CDR3s include the opening cysteine and the closing phenylalanine or tryptophan.

cdr3_aa v_call
CASSPRGTGGGNTIYF TRBV27
CASSGLRERAFGYTF TRBV6-5
CASSRLAGGTRQYF TRBV11-2
CASSLVGVAGGPSDTQYF TRBV11-2
CASSPHLNPNTGELFF TRBV7-6
CSVGRDGSSYEQYF TRBV29-1
CASTPGYGYTF TRBV7-9
CASSQELAGDNEQFF TRBV4-2
CASSFDRSKNQPQHF TRBV6-5
CSVVTWGAQYF TRBV29-1
CASSGPGQEDYGYTF TRBV28
CASSFYRAEETDTQYF TRBV5-4
CATKGRREVIRDEQYF TRBV10-3
CAISESGQANTEAFF TRBV10-3
CASSHRGSGANVLTF TRBV9
CASSIQGLTPTDTQYF TRBV19
CSVSDGGGFEAFF TRBV29-1
CASRRLAGRNEQFF TRBV27
CSVRRGDYEQYF TRBV29-1
CASSLDRNYEQYF TRBV7-2
CASSNGTGSYEQYF TRBV21-1
CASSIGFNEQFF TRBV27
CASSARGTSGRAYEQYF TRBV7-2
CASSGGLAGDPSLFF TRBV5-1
CASRSGSSDEQYF TRBV19
CASGLGRDLGKETQYF TRBV12-5
CASSFQSPPYEQYF TRBV27
CASGLNTEAFF TRBV7-2
CASSFIPDTGELFF TRBV7-2
CASSVPTGADTQYF TRBV9
CASSLGSGRGWETQYF TRBV27
CASSMWKETQYF TRBV18